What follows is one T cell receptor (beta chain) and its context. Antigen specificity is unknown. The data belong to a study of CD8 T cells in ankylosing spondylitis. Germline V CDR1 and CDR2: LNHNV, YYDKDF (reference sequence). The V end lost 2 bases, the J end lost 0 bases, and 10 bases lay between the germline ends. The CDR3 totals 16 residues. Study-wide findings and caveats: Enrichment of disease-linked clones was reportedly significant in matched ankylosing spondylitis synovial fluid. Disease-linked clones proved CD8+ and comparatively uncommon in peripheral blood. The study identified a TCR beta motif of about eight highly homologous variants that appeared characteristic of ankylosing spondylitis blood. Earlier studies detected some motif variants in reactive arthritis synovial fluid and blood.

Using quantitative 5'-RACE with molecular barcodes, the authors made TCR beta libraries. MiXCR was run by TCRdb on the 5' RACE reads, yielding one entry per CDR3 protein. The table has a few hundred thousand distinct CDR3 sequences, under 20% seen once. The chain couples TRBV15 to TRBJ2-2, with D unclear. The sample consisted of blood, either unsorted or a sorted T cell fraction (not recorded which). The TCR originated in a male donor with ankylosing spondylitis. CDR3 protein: CATSRPDGANTGELFF. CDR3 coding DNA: TGTGCCACCAGCAGACCGGACGGCGCGAACACCGGGGAGCTGTTTTTT.